The clone carrying this T cell receptor (beta chain) was counted only a few times. This entry is derived from a study of blood T cells in healthy people across ages. Primed by a sample-barcoded 5' primer and a J-beta primer mix, a second PCR proceeded for about 7 to 11 cycles. From the 5' RACE reads, TCRdb called clonotypes with MiXCR, one entry per CDR3 protein. Of about 1.1 million distinct CDR3 sequences in the sample, under 40% were seen once. The CDR3 has 15 amino acids. Trimming left V 10 bases short and J 4 bases short, with 20 bases between. From germline, CDR1 is MNHEY and CDR2 SVGEGT. The gene calls are TRBV6-2 or TRBV6-3 and TRBJ2-1, with a weak D call TRBD2 (7 bases). The source is a man between 18 and 29 years old in good health. Source material: blood. The DNA for the CDR3 is TGTGCCACCTCGGGGGGCCCAAAACTGTACAATGAGCAGTTCTTC. Its protein is CATSGGPKLYNEQFF.